The TCR beta chain under discussion was sequenced for a study of technical replicates of blood from several donors. This clone was recorded once. The assay was immunoSEQ multiplex PCR, and TCRdb's table has in-frame clones only and misses some. The top ten hold roughly 0.4% of the sample, which has 80,000 or so clones, 95% seen once. Germline values: CDR1 SGHRS, CDR2 YFSETQ. Trimming at V came to 4 bases and at J to 1 base, leaving 10 bases not matched to a gene. The CDR3 sequence is 16 residues long. Sequenced input: T cells isolated from PBMCs. This sequence joins TRBV5-1 and TRBJ1-1, with 7 bases lining up with TRBD1. The source of this sequence is a human donor in good health. The CDR3 is CASSLLTGNPNTEAFF. The CDR3 region has the DNA TGCGCCAGCAGCCTCTTGACAGGGAACCCGAACACTGAAGCTTTCTTT. Full variable domain (outside the CDR3, taken from reference TRBV5-1 and TRBJ1-1): KAGVTQTPRYLIKTRGQQVTLSCSPISGHRSVSWYQQTPGQGLQFLFEYFSETQRNKGNFPGRFSGRQFSNSRSEMNVSTLELGDSALYLCASSLLTGNPNTEAFFGQGTRLTVV.